This T cell receptor beta chain was obtained from a study of shared clonotypes between healthy human individuals. General study results and limits: Among donors, sharing of clonotypes was expected to be affected by sequencing depth. In general, naive subsets displayed greater estimated richness than memory subsets did.

Sequencing was performed with immunoSEQ multiplex PCR; in TCRdb, only in-frame clones are kept and a portion is missing. The profile shows approximately 640,000 clones, roughly 88% of them singletons. Turning to this clone: The antigen is undetermined. Other DNA sequences from this sample encode an identical CDR3 as well.

CDR3 length: 14 amino acids. CDR1 is MNHEY and CDR2 is SMNVEV in the germline V gene (reference sequence). V shed 6 bases and J 3 bases; nucleotides not matched to a gene: 4. CD45RO+ cells were combined with CCR7-negative CD45RA+ TemRA cells to form CD8 memory. Material for sequencing was memory CD8+ T cells from PBMCs. Sample subset: CD45RO+ cells pooled with CCR7-negative TemRA cells. V gene TRBV27 combines with J gene TRBJ2-7, with 11 positions matching TRBD2. This clonotype was obtained from a young man in good health. Some clones in this sample may be carry-over from other donors' samples. CDR3 coding DNA: TGTGCCAGCAGCCTTGGGACTAGCGGCTACGAGCAGTACTTC. Encoded protein: CASSLGTSGYEQYF.